One and the same sample provided the 9 T cell receptor beta chains below, sequenced in a study of blood T cell repertoires in COVID-19. Repertoires were generated with immunoSEQ multiplex PCR, while TCRdb's copy carries only in-frame clones and drops some. This table has around 100,000 clones, about 89% appearing once. Sequencing used peripheral blood. The receptors originated from a man aged 45-65 years with acute or convalescent COVID-19.

V usage is TRBV12-5 and J usage is TRBJ2-7, with a tentative D call TRBD1 (7 bases). V was trimmed by 1 base and J by 2 bases, leaving 18 bases between them. The CDR3 has 17 residues. CDR1 LGHNT and CDR2 FRNRAP come from the germline V gene. The CDR3 spells CASGLARGTGTAYEQYF. The CDR3 nucleotides read TGTGCTAGTGGTTTGGCGCGGGGTACCGGGACAGCCTACGAGCAGTACTTC.

The rearrangement uses TRBV2 and TRBJ2-1; 7 bases align to TRBD2. J lost 9 bases, V lost 2 bases, and 1 base had no gene match. The V gene's germline CDR1 is SNHLY and CDR2 FYNNEI. The CDR3 spans 12 residues. The CDR3, as DNA: TGTGCCAGCAGTGAACAGCGGGGTGAGCAGTTCTTC. It translates to CASSEQRGEQFF.

The genes are TRBV29-1 and TRBJ2-1; the D gene is possibly TRBD2 (6 bases). The CDR3 consists of 12 residues. In germline, CDR1 is SQVTM, CDR2 ANQGSEA. V was cut by 7 bases and J by 6 bases, with 13 bases left in between. The CDR3 sequence: CSAHGTFNEQFF. DNA of the CDR3: TGCAGCGCCCACGGGACTTTCAATGAGCAGTTCTTC.

This sequence joins TRBV18 and TRBJ2-7; no clear D gene. V was shortened by 4 bases and J by 0 bases, with 7 bases between the two germline ends. Germline V gene lookup returns CDR1 KGHSH and CDR2 LQKENI. This CDR3 comprises 13 residues. As DNA, the CDR3 is TGTGCCAGCTCACTTGCGAGCTCCTACGAGCAGTACTTC. This encodes CASSLASSYEQYF.

The chain links TRBV19 to TRBJ2-3, with 10 bases lining up with TRBD2. The V gene's germline CDR1 is LNHDA and CDR2 SQIVND (reference sequence). The junction had 9 bases not matched to a gene; V was cut back by 3 bases and J by 0 bases. This CDR3 spans 18 amino acids. The CDR3 DNA is TGTGCCAGTAGTATCGGGACTAGCGCGGATACTAGCACAGATACGCAGTATTTT. It translates to CASSIGTSADTSTDTQYF.

As to this clone: The same CDR3 also results from other DNA sequences found in this sample. DNA for the CDR3: TGCGCCAGCAGCCAGGGGCTAGCGGTTATAAGCTCCTACGAGCAGTACTTC. Amino acids: CASSQGLAVISSYEQYF. The chain uses TRBV4-1 and TRBJ2-7; 7 bases fit TRBD2. There are 17 residues in the CDR3. Germline assignment: CDR1 MGHRA and CDR2 YSYEKL. Trimming took 3 bases from V and 0 from J; bases not matched to a gene: 11.

The chain couples TRBV7-2 to TRBJ2-4, with TRBD1 matching 10 bases. This CDR3 has 16 residues. Germline V CDR1 and CDR2: SGHTA, FQGNSA. Germline trimming cut 3 bases from V and 0 bases from J; bases unmatched to any gene: 2. The CDR3 nucleotides read TGTGCCAGCAGCTTGGGGGACAGGGGAGCCAAAAACATTCAGTACTTC. The encoded protein is CASSLGDRGAKNIQYF.

The J gene is TRBJ2-5, the V gene TRBV6-5; D may be TRBD1 (6 bases). This CDR3 is 14 amino acids long. Trimming pared 2 bases from V and 7 bases from J, leaving 14 bases between. Germline CDR1 reads MNHEY; CDR2 reads SVGAGI. The CDR3 DNA reads as TGTGCCAGCAGTTACCATGACAGGAAGGGGACCCAGTACTTC. Translation gives CASSYHDRKGTQYF.

This sequence joins TRBV30 and TRBJ2-2; 8 bases align to TRBD2. Germline values: CDR1 GTSNPN, CDR2 SVGIG (reference sequence). This CDR3 has 12 residues. Losses at the gene ends were 3 bases for V and 8 bases for J; bases not matched to a gene: 2. The DNA of the CDR3 is TGTGCCTGGAGGACGGGAGGGGGGGAGCTGTTTTTT. It codes for CAWRTGGGELFF.